This T cell receptor (beta chain) was documented in a study of blood T cells in healthy people across ages (dated by TCRdb to 2013 to 2016). About the study as a whole: In model experiments, roughly one uniquely barcoded TCR beta cDNA molecule per two T cells was captured by template switching. The study measured age-related changes in TCR beta repertoire diversity using deep sequencing normalized with unique cDNA molecular identifiers. Donors were grouped into four age groups: young (average 16 years), middle-aged (roughly 38), aged (around 60) and long-lived (approximately 82). For two donors (one aged 18 to 29 and one aged 80 or older), the study analyzed two additional independent replicas of 1 million unique cDNA reads from the same blood draw.

The study at large found these results: Bulk unsorted PBMC profiling prevented conclusive comparison of naive and antigen-experienced compartments. Compared with the aged group, more naive CD4+ T cells, fewer expanded clones and increased TCR diversity were shown by the long-lived group, suggesting age selection. Estimates of total diversity based on one million sequenced T cells were regarded as lower bounds and as underestimates. Observed TCR beta diversity correlated strongly with the percentage of naive T cells measured by flow cytometry. Because donor CMV infection status was unknown, age-related changes in expanded clonotypes were potentially confounded. As age increased, observed TCR beta diversity per million T cells dropped in a roughly linear way, and a significant reduction was already evident by age around 41.

The donors were some 36 Caucasian individuals from Russia, aged roughly 6 to 90 years, who were systemically healthy. Each donor gave approximately 9.3 milliliters of peripheral blood, collected into EDTA-treated Vacutainer tubes. Ficoll-Paque density-gradient centrifugation was used to isolate PBMCs, with at least 7 million per sample. Total RNA, at least 5.5 micrograms per sample, was extracted from PBMCs with Trizol reagent. For every donor, an aliquot of PBMCs went through flow cytometry to measure the percentages of naive CD45RAhigh/CD27high T cells. In the germline V gene (reference sequence), CDR1 corresponds to DFQATT and CDR2 to SNEGSKA. V was cut back by 3 bases and J by 0 bases, leaving a gap of 12 bases between them. Including the terminal cysteine and phenylalanine, the CDR3 comprises 14 residues. Of the read, only the CDR3 DNA is kept; its 42 bases are in frame from base 1. There are a few counts of this clonotype. Its target antigen remains unknown. There are no base qualities to consult, and no much larger clone falls within one base.

Library creation used 5' RACE. Instrument used: Illumina HiSeq 2500. A second roughly 6 to 12 cycle PCR used a sample-barcoded 5' primer and a J-beta primer mix. Each TCR beta cDNA molecule received a unique molecular identifier from a template-switch 5' adaptor carrying 12 random nucleotides. Each sample yielded at least 3 million CDR3-containing paired-end reads. First-strand cDNA synthesis was performed from all RNA using the Mint cDNA synthesis kit, with priming by a TRBC-specific oligonucleotide. Following uracil-DNA glycosylase treatment, a first 18-cycle PCR with universal primers M1SS and BC2_uni_R was performed on all cDNA. On the study's bioinformatics: Normalization of each sample was performed by random selection of 1 million high-quality reads, each carrying a distinct molecular identifier. Instead of being binned into consensus sequences, reads with shared molecular identifiers were discarded. MiTCR, with a Q25 quality threshold and the strictest error-elimination algorithm, was used for CDR3 identification, clonotype clustering and error correction. A nonparametric unseen species model using Euler transformation provided a lower-bound estimate of total TCR beta diversity. Through fastp at Q25 and MiXCR, TCRdb rebuilt clones from the public reads, retaining in-frame beta chains. Entries are consolidated by CDR3 protein sequence, retaining the most common genes and DNA. It is TCRdb's table, rather than the study itself, that gives the V and J calls and clone size. The sample table records hundreds of thousands of distinct CDR3 sequences; 25% of these occur just once. The top ten clones comprise 9.4% of the sample.

These records were also assigned to another study, of T cells of mothers and their children. The second study's paper adds: Nine systemically healthy Caucasian individuals, comprising three mothers and their six children, were included as donors. cDNA synthesis consumed the entire amount of extracted RNA, loaded at approximately 1.6 ug RNA in each 15 ul reaction. Sample barcodes and 2-4 random nucleotides were added via the M1S primer in the second PCR. Each mother yielded over 9 million TCR beta CDR3 reads and each child 3 million or so reads. In both related and unrelated pairs, thymic selection shapes the output of TCR recombination in a similar way, with inherited differences having only a minor effect. Normalized repertoire overlap was always slightly but never significantly higher in related than unrelated mother-child pairs. Persistent microchimeric T cell clones were not detected, at a sensitivity of 95 to 100 clones per million clonotypes. To look for features that set related mother-child pairs apart from unrelated individuals, the researchers ran deep NGS to compare the TCR beta repertoires of mothers and children. Mothers averaged roughly 40 +/- 4 years of age and children averaged about 10 +/- 4 years. After adapter ligation was performed with NEBNext reagents, the libraries were sequenced on an Illumina HiSeq 2000 with 100+100 nt paired-end reads. To avoid cross-contamination, the mother libraries and the child libraries were prepared a month apart and sequenced in separate runs. For each donor, between roughly 450,000 and 2,100,000 distinct TCR beta clonotypes were identified. Naive TCR beta clonotypes were estimated from low-frequency clonotypes matched to each donor's FACS-determined naive share, without sorting.

The rearrangement joined TRBV20-1 to TRBJ2-7; a confident D gene designation cannot be given. This clonotype originated in a boy aged 5-17 years in good health. Sequencing was done on a sample of blood. The base sequence is TGCAGTGCTAGGGTCGACACCAACTCCTACGAGCAGTACTTC. Its protein is CSARVDTNSYEQYF.